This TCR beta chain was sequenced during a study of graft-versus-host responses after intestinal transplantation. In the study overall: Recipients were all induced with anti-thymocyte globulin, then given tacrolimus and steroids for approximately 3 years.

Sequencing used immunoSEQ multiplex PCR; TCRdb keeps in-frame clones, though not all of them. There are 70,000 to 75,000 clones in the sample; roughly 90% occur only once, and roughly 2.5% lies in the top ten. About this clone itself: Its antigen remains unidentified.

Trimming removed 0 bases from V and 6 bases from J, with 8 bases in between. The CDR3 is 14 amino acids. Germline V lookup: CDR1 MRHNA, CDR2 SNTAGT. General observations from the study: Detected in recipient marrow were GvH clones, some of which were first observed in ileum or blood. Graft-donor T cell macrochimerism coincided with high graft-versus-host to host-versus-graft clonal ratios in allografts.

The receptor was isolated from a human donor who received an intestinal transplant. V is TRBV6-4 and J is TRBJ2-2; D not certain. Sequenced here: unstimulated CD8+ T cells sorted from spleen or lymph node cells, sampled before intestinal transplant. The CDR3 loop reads CASSDSMGPGELFF. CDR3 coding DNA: TGTGCCAGCAGTGACTCGATGGGCCCCGGGGAGCTGTTTTTT.